Reported below is one T cell receptor beta chain. The record originates from a study of blood T cell repertoires in COVID-19. Study at large: PBMCs, B-cell-depleted T cells, or T cells were the source of the cDNA or gDNA that made up the material.

How the authors handled the data: Amplification of reference gene primers provided the estimated nucleated cell counts. TCRdb's table, derived via immunoSEQ multiplex PCR, lists solely in-frame clones and lacks some. Clone size and the V and J calls come from that table; the DNA yielded D and trimming. The sample lists about 200,000 clones, about 89% seen once, with 6.7% in the top ten. The V segment lost 1 base and the J segment 2 bases; nucleotides outside the gene matches: 6. CDR3 length equals 15 residues. Germline values: CDR1 SGHRS, CDR2 YFSETQ. V gene TRBV5-1 combines with J gene TRBJ2-7; 7 bases align to TRBD2. Material: peripheral blood. This receptor was obtained from a man aged 40-55 years with acute or convalescent COVID-19. The DNA of the CDR3 is TGCGCCAGCAGCTTGATGACTAGCCCAGCCTACGAGCAGTACTTC. Translation gives CASSLMTSPAYEQYF.